This is a list of T cell receptor beta chains from one sample in a study of neurological immune-mediated disorders. TCRdb reanalysed the 5' RACE reads using MiXCR and keeps one entry per CDR3 protein. The data contain under 50,000 distinct CDR3 sequences, more than 20% of them singletons. Material: PBMCs. Receptors were obtained from a woman aged 70-85 years in good health. Each CDR3 is given with its conserved first and last residue. The order of the fields is J gene, D gene, V gene, clone size, CDR3 protein, CDR3 DNA. The D gene is left open where the match is weak. Only part of the rows carry a size: once, few, many, or a class if the clone is expanded.

j_gene: TRBJ2-2
d_gene: -
v_gene: TRBV20-1
abundance: many
CDR3aa: CSARGQKNTGELFF
CDR3nt: TGCAGTGCTCGGGGACAAAAGAACACCGGGGAGCTGTTTTTT

j_gene: TRBJ1-2
d_gene: -
v_gene: TRBV5-1
abundance: many
CDR3aa: CASRYPSHGTYGYTF
CDR3nt: TGCGCCAGCAGATACCCGTCCCACGGGACCTATGGCTACACCTTC

j_gene: TRBJ2-6
d_gene: TRBD1
v_gene: TRBV5-1
abundance: many
CDR3aa: CASSQSWDRATLGANVLTF
CDR3nt: TGCGCCAGCAGCCAGTCGTGGGACAGGGCCACCCTCGGGGCCAACGTCCTGACTTTC

j_gene: TRBJ2-7
d_gene: -
v_gene: TRBV5-1
abundance: many
CDR3aa: CASSRDPDSYEQYF
CDR3nt: TGCGCCAGCAGTAGGGACCCTGATAGCTACGAGCAGTACTTC

j_gene: TRBJ1-2
d_gene: -
v_gene: TRBV7-8
abundance: -
CDR3aa: CASSFTNYGYTF
CDR3nt: TGTGCCAGCAGCTTTACCAACTATGGCTACACCTTC

j_gene: TRBJ2-3
d_gene: TRBD1
v_gene: TRBV4-2
abundance: -
CDR3aa: CASSPTGDSGDTQYF
CDR3nt: TGTGCCAGCAGCCCGACAGGGGACAGTGGGGATACGCAGTATTTT

j_gene: TRBJ1-2
d_gene: -
v_gene: TRBV12-3/TRBV12-4
abundance: -
CDR3aa: CASSFWGSFYGYTF
CDR3nt: TGTGCCAGCAGTTTCTGGGGCTCCTTTTATGGATACACCTTC

j_gene: TRBJ2-1
d_gene: -
v_gene: TRBV4-3
abundance: many
CDR3aa: CASSHGSDNEQFF
CDR3nt: TGCGCCAGCAGCCACGGATCTGACAATGAGCAGTTCTTC

j_gene: TRBJ1-1
d_gene: -
v_gene: TRBV4-2
abundance: many
CDR3aa: CASSQVLMDSQNTEAFF
CDR3nt: TGTGCCAGCAGCCAAGTCTTAATGGACAGCCAGAACACTGAAGCTTTCTTT

j_gene: TRBJ2-1
d_gene: TRBD2
v_gene: TRBV20-1
abundance: many
CDR3aa: CSARGLAGGTWTLF
CDR3nt: TGCAGTGCTAGGGGACTAGCGGGAGGGACGTGGACCCTTTTC

j_gene: TRBJ2-1
d_gene: TRBD2
v_gene: TRBV3-1
abundance: many
CDR3aa: CASSPGTSGRDEQFF
CDR3nt: TGTGCCAGCAGCCCCGGGACTAGCGGGAGGGATGAGCAGTTCTTC

j_gene: TRBJ2-7
d_gene: TRBD1
v_gene: TRBV12-3/TRBV12-4
abundance: few
CDR3aa: CASSFGQGNYEQYF
CDR3nt: TGTGCCAGCAGTTTTGGACAGGGAAACTACGAGCAGTACTTC

j_gene: TRBJ1-2
d_gene: -
v_gene: TRBV2
abundance: many
CDR3aa: CASSEEGPYGYTF
CDR3nt: TGTGCCAGCAGTGAAGAGGGACCCTATGGCTACACCTTC

j_gene: TRBJ2-5
d_gene: TRBD2
v_gene: TRBV4-3
abundance: many
CDR3aa: CASSGRLAGGPGQETQYF
CDR3nt: TGCGCCAGCAGCGGGAGACTAGCGGGAGGGCCGGGGCAAGAGACCCAGTACTTC

j_gene: TRBJ2-2
d_gene: TRBD2
v_gene: TRBV6-2/TRBV6-3
abundance: many
CDR3aa: CASKLAGEDTGELFF
CDR3nt: TGTGCCAGCAAACTAGCGGGAGAGGACACCGGGGAGCTGTTTTTT

j_gene: TRBJ2-3
d_gene: -
v_gene: TRBV4-1
abundance: medium-sized
CDR3aa: CASSQDIRGGDTQYF
CDR3nt: TGCGCCAGCAGCCAAGATATAAGGGGGGGAGATACGCAGTATTTT

j_gene: TRBJ1-2
d_gene: -
v_gene: TRBV7-2
abundance: many
CDR3aa: CATSEGGYGYTF
CDR3nt: TGTGCCACTAGCGAGGGAGGCTATGGCTACACCTTC

j_gene: TRBJ2-5
d_gene: -
v_gene: TRBV7-2
abundance: many
CDR3aa: CASSLGQAQETQYF
CDR3nt: TGTGCCAGCAGCTTAGGGCAGGCCCAAGAGACCCAGTACTTC

j_gene: TRBJ2-7
d_gene: TRBD1
v_gene: TRBV7-2
abundance: many
CDR3aa: CASSLDRGDEQYF
CDR3nt: TGTGCCAGCAGCTTAGACAGGGGGGACGAGCAGTACTTC

j_gene: TRBJ2-7
d_gene: TRBD2
v_gene: TRBV27
abundance: many
CDR3aa: CASSLAGVGEQYF
CDR3nt: TGTGCCAGCAGTTTAGCGGGAGTGGGCGAGCAGTACTTC

j_gene: TRBJ1-5
d_gene: TRBD1
v_gene: TRBV28
abundance: -
CDR3aa: CASSILGTGNNQPQHF
CDR3nt: TGTGCCAGCAGTATACTAGGGACAGGGAACAATCAGCCCCAGCATTTT

j_gene: TRBJ2-4
d_gene: -
v_gene: TRBV5-6
abundance: many
CDR3aa: CASSLGDPLAKNIQYF
CDR3nt: TGTGCCAGCAGCTTGGGGGACCCCCTAGCCAAAAACATTCAGTACTTC

j_gene: TRBJ1-1
d_gene: -
v_gene: TRBV4-1
abundance: many
CDR3aa: CASSQYRGTEAFF
CDR3nt: TGCGCCAGCAGCCAATACCGGGGCACTGAAGCTTTCTTT

j_gene: TRBJ2-7
d_gene: TRBD1
v_gene: TRBV5-6
abundance: few
CDR3aa: CASSSDPGTGKINYYEQYF
CDR3nt: TGTGCCAGCAGCTCAGATCCCGGGACAGGGAAAATTAACTACTACGAGCAGTACTTC

j_gene: TRBJ1-6
d_gene: TRBD1
v_gene: TRBV7-2
abundance: many
CDR3aa: CASTEQGAGSSYNSPLHF
CDR3nt: TGTGCCAGTACCGAACAGGGGGCGGGGAGCTCCTATAATTCACCCCTCCACTTT

j_gene: TRBJ2-3
d_gene: TRBD2
v_gene: TRBV4-2
abundance: -
CDR3aa: CASSPILAGGSDTQYF
CDR3nt: TGTGCCAGCAGCCCTATTCTAGCGGGAGGATCAGATACGCAGTATTTT

j_gene: TRBJ2-1
d_gene: -
v_gene: TRBV21-1
abundance: -
CDR3aa: CASRPGTSAYNEQFF
CDR3nt: TGTGCCAGCAGGCCCGGGACTAGCGCCTACAATGAGCAGTTCTTC

j_gene: TRBJ2-7
d_gene: -
v_gene: TRBV19
abundance: few
CDR3aa: CASSSGRVLYEQYF
CDR3nt: TGTGCCAGTAGTAGCGGGCGAGTCCTCTACGAGCAGTACTTC

j_gene: TRBJ2-5
d_gene: -
v_gene: TRBV20-1
abundance: -
CDR3aa: CSASGATQYF
CDR3nt: TGCAGTGCTAGCGGGGCCACCCAGTACTTC